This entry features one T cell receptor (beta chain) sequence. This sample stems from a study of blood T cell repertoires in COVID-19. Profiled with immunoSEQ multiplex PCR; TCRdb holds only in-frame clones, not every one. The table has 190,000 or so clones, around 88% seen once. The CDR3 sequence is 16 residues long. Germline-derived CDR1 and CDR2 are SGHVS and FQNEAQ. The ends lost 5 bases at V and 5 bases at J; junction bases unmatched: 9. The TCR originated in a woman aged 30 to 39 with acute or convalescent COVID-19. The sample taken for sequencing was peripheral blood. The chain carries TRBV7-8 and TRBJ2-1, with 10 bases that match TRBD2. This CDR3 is CASSLDLAGVDNEQFF. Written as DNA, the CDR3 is TGTGCCAGCAGCCTCGATCTAGCGGGAGTAGACAATGAGCAGTTCTTC.